What follows are 6 T cell receptor beta chains derived from one specimen sequenced in a study of cytomegalovirus exposure and HLA in healthy donors. 60 Vbeta and 13 Jbeta primers were used in PCR. Produced via immunoSEQ multiplex PCR; TCRdb's table is partial and in-frame only. The data show about 130,000 clones, with 65% to 85% seen just once and about 1.8% held by the top ten. Input material: PBMCs. The origin of the receptors is a woman aged 40 to 55 in good health and CMV-seronegative.

The chain recombines TRBV6-1 with TRBJ1-4, with D possibly TRBD1 on 6 matching bases. Per germline, CDR1 MNHNS and CDR2 SASEGT. The CDR3 is 14 amino acids. V was trimmed by 1 base and J by 5 bases, leaving 8 bases between them. CDR3 amino acids: CASSEGGTNEKLFF. CDR3 DNA sequence: TGTGCCAGCAGTGAAGGGGGGACAAATGAAAAACTGTTTTTT.

This chain uses TRBV18 with TRBJ2-1; D possibly corresponds to TRBD2 (6 bases). This CDR3 has 15 residues. Per germline, CDR1 KGHSH and CDR2 LQKENI. Trimming shortened V by 0 bases and J by 6 bases, and 12 bases separated the two germline ends. This CDR3 reads CASSPPGLVLNEQFF. CDR3 DNA: TGTGCCAGCTCACCACCGGGACTCGTCCTCAATGAGCAGTTCTTC.

The chain recombines TRBV10-2 with TRBJ1-2; the D gene is possibly TRBD1 (6 bases). Germline CDR1 WSHSY, CDR2 SAAADI. The CDR3 length is 14 residues. Deletions cut 4 bases from V and 2 bases from J, with 11 bases between. CDR3 amino acids: CASSGQGKNYGYTF. In DNA, the CDR3 is TGCGCCAGCAGTGGGCAGGGGAAAAACTATGGCTACACCTTC.

V gene TRBV19 combines with J gene TRBJ1-2; 8 positions agree with TRBD1. This CDR3 has 13 residues. The germline V gene encodes CDR1 LNHDA and CDR2 SQIVND (reference sequence). Trimming took 3 bases from V and 6 from J; bases not matched to a gene: 3. CDR3 sequence reads: CASSIPGGHGYTF. In DNA form, the CDR3 reads TGTGCCAGTAGTATCCCAGGGGGCCATGGCTACACCTTC.

This clone occurred a few times. The chain uses TRBV10-3 and TRBJ1-1; TRBD1 aligns across 8 bases. This CDR3 region has 19 residues. V lost 5 bases, J lost 2 bases, and 19 bases stayed unmatched. The germline V gene encodes CDR1 ENHRY and CDR2 SYGVKD. CDR3 loop: CAISPSPGQAMGENTEAFF. DNA for the CDR3: TGTGCCATCAGTCCCAGTCCGGGACAGGCAATGGGGGAAAACACTGAAGCTTTCTTT.

The chain joins TRBV5-1 to TRBJ2-3, with unresolved D. Trimming removed 5 bases from V and 4 bases from J, with 11 bases in between. Germline loops: CDR1 SGHRS, CDR2 YFSETQ. The CDR3 contains 13 residues. CDR3 sequence reads: CASRLNEADTQYF. The DNA for the CDR3 is TGCGCCAGCAGGTTGAATGAGGCAGATACGCAGTATTTT.